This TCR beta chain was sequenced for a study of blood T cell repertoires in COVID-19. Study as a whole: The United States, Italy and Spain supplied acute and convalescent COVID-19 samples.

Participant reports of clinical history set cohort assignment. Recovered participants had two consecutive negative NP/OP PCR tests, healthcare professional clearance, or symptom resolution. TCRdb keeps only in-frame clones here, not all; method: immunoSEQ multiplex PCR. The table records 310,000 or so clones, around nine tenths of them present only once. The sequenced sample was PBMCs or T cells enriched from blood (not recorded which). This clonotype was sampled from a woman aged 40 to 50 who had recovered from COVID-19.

The CDR3 DNA follows: TGCGCCAGCAGCCAAGACCTTCTAGCGGGAGTGAACGAGCAGTACTTC. Translation gives CASSQDLLAGVNEQYF. The rearrangement joins TRBV4-3 to TRBJ2-7, with 10 bases aligning to TRBD2. V dropped 0 bases and J dropped 5; count of bases not matched to a gene: 7. The germline CDR1 and CDR2 sequences are LGHNA and YSLEER. The CDR3 consists of 16 residues.